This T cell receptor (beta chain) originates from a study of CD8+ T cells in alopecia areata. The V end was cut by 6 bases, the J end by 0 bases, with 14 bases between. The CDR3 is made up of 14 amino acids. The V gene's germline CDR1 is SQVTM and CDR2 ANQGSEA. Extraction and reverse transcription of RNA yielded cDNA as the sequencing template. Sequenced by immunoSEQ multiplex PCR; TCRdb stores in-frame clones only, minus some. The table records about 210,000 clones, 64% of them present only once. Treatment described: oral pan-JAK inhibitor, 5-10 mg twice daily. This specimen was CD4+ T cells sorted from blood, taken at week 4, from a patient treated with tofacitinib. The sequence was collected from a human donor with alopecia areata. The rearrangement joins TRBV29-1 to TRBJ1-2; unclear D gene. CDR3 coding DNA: TGCAGCGTAGAGAACTCGATGGCTAACTATGGCTACACCTTC. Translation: CSVENSMANYGYTF.